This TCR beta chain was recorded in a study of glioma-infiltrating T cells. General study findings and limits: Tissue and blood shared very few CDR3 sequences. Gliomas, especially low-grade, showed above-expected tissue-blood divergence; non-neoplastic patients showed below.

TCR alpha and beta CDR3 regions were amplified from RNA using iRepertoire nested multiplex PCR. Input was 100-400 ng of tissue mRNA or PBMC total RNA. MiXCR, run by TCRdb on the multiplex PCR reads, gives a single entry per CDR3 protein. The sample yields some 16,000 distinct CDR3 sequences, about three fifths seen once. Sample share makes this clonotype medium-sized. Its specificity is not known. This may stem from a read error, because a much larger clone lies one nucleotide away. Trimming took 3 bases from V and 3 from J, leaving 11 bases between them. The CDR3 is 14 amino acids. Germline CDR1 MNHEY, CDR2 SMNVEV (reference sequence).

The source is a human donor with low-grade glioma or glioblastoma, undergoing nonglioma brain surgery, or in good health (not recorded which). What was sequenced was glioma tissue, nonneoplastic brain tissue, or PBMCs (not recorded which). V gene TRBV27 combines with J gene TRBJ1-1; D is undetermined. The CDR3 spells CASSLSGSHTEAFF. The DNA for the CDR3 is TGTGCCAGCAGTTTGAGCGGGTCTCACACTGAAGCTTTCTTT.